Below, 6 T cell receptor beta chains from the same sample are listed, as sequenced in a study of regulatory T cells in long-lasting Graves disease. Regarding time point: persistent/refractory GD, antithyroid drugs over 5 years with positive TRAb. The TCR library was made from RNA that had been extracted from PBMCs in TRIzol. CDR3 regions were amplified by Arm-PCR using iRepertoire HTBI primers to build TCR beta libraries. TCRdb used MiXCR to reprocess the multiplex PCR reads, holding one entry per CDR3 protein. The table lists more than 650,000 distinct CDR3 sequences, about 32% of them singletons, with under 55% in the top ten. Sequences were derived from peripheral blood mononuclear cells (PBMCs), sampled when the disease was refractory, from a patient treated with antithyroid drugs. Receptors were obtained from a female donor with Graves disease.

The V gene is TRBV28, the J gene TRBJ2-5, with TRBD2 matching 8 bases. Looked up from germline, CDR1 is MDHEN and CDR2 is SYDVKM. The CDR3 runs to 15 residues. Trimming cost V 5 bases and J 5 bases; bases outside gene matches: 10. The CDR3 coding sequence is TGTGCCAGCAGTCCCCCCCGGGGGGGCCTGGAGACCCAGTACTTC. It yields the protein CASSPPRGGLETQYF.

This clonotype was seen only a few times. The chain recombines TRBV28 with TRBJ1-4, with a tentative D call TRBD1 (5 bases). Trimming removed 4 bases from V and 3 bases from J, with 9 bases in between. The CDR3 length is 14 residues. Germline CDR1 MDHEN, CDR2 SYDVKM. The CDR3 bases are TGTGCCAGCAGTTCCTGGGGGTCTAATGAAAAACTGTTTTTT. Translating it yields CASSSWGSNEKLFF.

This clonotype was seen only once. This may come from a read error, since a much larger clone is one base off. The rearrangement joins TRBV2 to TRBJ2-5; a weak D match, TRBD1 (5 bases). This CDR3 region has 14 residues. Trimming removed 4 bases at V and 3 bases at J, with 12 bases between. Per the germline V gene, CDR1 is SNHLY and CDR2 is FYNNEI. CDR3 coding DNA: TGTGCCAGCAGTGGGTGGACACAGGAAGAGACCCAGTACTTC. This codes for CASSGWTQEETQYF.

The gene calls are TRBV11-2 and TRBJ2-7; 10 bases are a match to TRBD2. Germline CDR1 and CDR2: SGHAT and FQNNGV. This CDR3 has 15 amino acids. V dropped 1 base and J dropped 7; count of bases not matched to a gene: 7. The CDR3 reads CASSLGGLATREQYF. DNA for the CDR3: TGTGCCAGCAGCTTAGGGGGACTAGCGACTAGAGAGCAGTACTTC.

The rearrangement joins TRBV7-9 to TRBJ2-5, with 7 bases lining up with TRBD2. The junction had 11 bases not matched to a gene; V was cut back by 5 bases and J by 5 bases. The CDR3 covers 15 residues. The germline V gene encodes CDR1 SEHNR and CDR2 FQNEAQ (reference sequence). The CDR3 spells CASSPQSGNQETQYF. The CDR3 nucleotides read TGTGCCAGCAGCCCGCAAAGCGGGAATCAGGAGACCCAGTACTTC.

The V and J genes are TRBV20-1 and TRBJ2-5; D is uncertain. The germline CDR1 and CDR2 sequences are DFQATT and SNEGSKA (reference sequence). This CDR3 has 15 residues. With 0 bases removed from V and 1 base from J, the gap between germline ends came to 12 bases. The CDR3 nucleotides are TGCAGTGCTAGAGATCAATCAGTCCGCCAAGAGACCCAGTACTTC. Its protein product is CSARDQSVRQETQYF.